One and the same sample provided the 10 T cell receptor beta chains below, sequenced in a study of OX40 agonist ivuxolimab in advanced cancers. The method was immunoSEQ multiplex PCR; TCRdb's version includes in-frame clones alone and lacks a portion of them. This table has 30,000 to 40,000 clones, 82% appearing once. This specimen consisted of CD4+ or CD8+ T cells sorted from blood, obtained in a trial of the OX40 agonist ivuxolimab. Receptors were obtained from an adult with an advanced solid tumor such as melanoma, head and neck, liver or kidney cancer.

V and J are TRBV15 and TRBJ1-1; TRBD1 might be the D (6 bases). Germline CDR1 is LNHNV and CDR2 is YYDKDF (reference sequence). The germline V and J ends were trimmed by 3 bases and 3 bases, with 23 bases remaining between them. The CDR3 is made up of 18 amino acids. The DNA for the CDR3 is TGTGCCACCAGCAGGGGTATGGGGGCTGGGGAGGGTTACACTGAAGCTTTCTTT. Its protein is CATSRGMGAGEGYTEAFF.

This chain connects TRBV4-1 to TRBJ1-2; perhaps TRBD1 as D (5 bases). The CDR3 is made up of 18 amino acids. Germline assignment: CDR1 MGHRA and CDR2 YSYEKL. Trimming took off 1 base at V and 0 bases at J, with 18 bases between the two ends. Written as DNA, the CDR3 is TGCGCCAGCAGCCAAGTTTGGGTCAGGGACGGAACTAACTATGGCTACACCTTC. Encoded protein: CASSQVWVRDGTNYGYTF.

The chain carries TRBV28 and TRBJ2-3, with TRBD2 matching over 10 bases. Germline lookup yields CDR1 MDHEN and CDR2 SYDVKM. This CDR3 comprises 17 residues. V dropped 2 bases and J dropped 2; count of bases not matched to a gene: 7. The CDR3 DNA follows: TGTGCCAGCAGTTTAGGGCTAGCGGGGGATCTCACAGATACGCAGTATTTT. This encodes CASSLGLAGDLTDTQYF.

The V call is TRBV6-4, the J call TRBJ2-3, with 7 bases that match TRBD2. Trimming took 3 bases from V and 2 from J; bases not matched to a gene: 8. CDR1 and CDR2 from the germline V gene are MRHNA and SNTAGT. The CDR3 is made up of 16 amino acids. CDR3 nucleotide sequence: TGTGCCAGCAGTGATGGGGCTAGCGGTGACACAGATACGCAGTATTTT. It encodes CASSDGASGDTDTQYF.

The chain joins TRBV7-6 to TRBJ2-7, with 8 bases fitting TRBD1. Germline CDR1 reads SGHVS; CDR2 reads FNYEAQ. Trimming removed 4 bases from V and 3 bases from J; junction bases left unmatched: 11. This CDR3 is 16 amino acids long. CDR3 DNA: TGTGCCAGCAGCTCCTGGGCAGGGGGCGCATTCTACGAGCAGTACTTC. Translation: CASSSWAGGAFYEQYF.

This clone appeared a single time. J is TRBJ2-7 and V is TRBV16; maybe TRBD1 (6 bases). The CDR3 contains 15 residues. With 0 bases removed from V and 5 bases from J, the gap between germline ends came to 14 bases. Germline V gene lookup returns CDR1 KGHSY and CDR2 FQNENV. The CDR3 protein is CASSQSRGGLDEQYF. CDR3 nucleotide sequence: TGTGCCAGCAGCCAATCCAGAGGGGGTTTAGACGAGCAGTACTTC.

The chain carries TRBV4-1 and TRBJ1-2; no firm D call. The CDR3 totals 15 residues. V was shortened by 1 base and J by 8 bases, with 17 bases between the two germline ends. Germline loops: CDR1 MGHRA, CDR2 YSYEKL. CDR3 nucleotides: TGCGCCAGCAGCCAAGTTGGGGAAAGGCAGAAGGGCTACACCTTC. Its translation is CASSQVGERQKGYTF.

V usage is TRBV7-6 and J usage is TRBJ2-7, with unresolved D. This CDR3 is built from 13 residues. CDR1 SGHVS and CDR2 FNYEAQ come from the germline V gene. With 1 base removed from V and 6 bases from J, the gap between germline ends came to 10 bases. In DNA, the CDR3 is TGTGCCAGCAGCTTAGTCCTATCGGGCGAGCAGTACTTC. Translating gives CASSLVLSGEQYF. Supplemented by reference TRBV7-6 and TRBJ2-7, the full variable domain reads GAGVSQSPRYKVTKRGQDVALRCDPISGHVSLYWYRQALGQGPEFLTYFNYEAQQDKSGLPNDRFSAERPEGSISTLTIQRTEQRDSAMYRCASSLVLSGEQYFGPGTRLTVT.

This chain joins TRBV11-2 and TRBJ2-7, with 13 bases that match TRBD2. V shed 6 bases and J 3 bases; nucleotides not matched to a gene: 5. CDR1 and CDR2 from the germline V gene are SGHAT and FQNNGV. The CDR3 spans 15 residues. The CDR3 spells CASRAGLAGIYEQYF. Written as DNA, the CDR3 is TGTGCCAGCAGGGCGGGACTAGCGGGGATCTACGAGCAGTACTTC.

The chain uses TRBV18 and TRBJ2-3, with D tentatively TRBD1 (6 bases). CDR3 size: 15 residues. V lost 0 bases to trimming and J lost 0 bases, with 7 bases between them. Looked up from germline, CDR1 is KGHSH and CDR2 is LQKENI. CDR3: CASSPPRGSTDTQYF. The CDR3 DNA sequence: TGTGCCAGCTCACCACCTAGGGGGAGCACAGATACGCAGTATTTT.